These 9 T cell receptor beta chains were sequenced from one sample in a study of blood T cell repertoires in COVID-19. Sequencing used immunoSEQ multiplex PCR; TCRdb keeps in-frame clones, though not all of them. Of some 50,000 clones listed, approximately 82% are singletons. Sequencing was performed on peripheral blood. Receptors originate from a human donor in a cohort sampled during active COVID-19.

This clone showed up just a few times. This chain joins TRBV6-5 and TRBJ1-3, with 7 positions matching TRBD1. From germline, CDR1 is MNHEY and CDR2 SVGAGI. The CDR3 sequence is 15 residues long. With V trimmed by 5 bases and J by 1 base, 5 bases remained unmatched. CDR3 nucleotides: TGTGCCAGCAGTAGAAACAGGGGATCTGGAAACACCATATATTTT. It is translated as CASSRNRGSGNTIYF.

The rearrangement links TRBV27 to TRBJ2-2, with TRBD1 matching 8 bases. This CDR3 is built from 16 residues. Germline-derived CDR1 and CDR2 are MNHEY and SMNVEV (reference sequence). The junction had 10 bases not matched to a gene; V was cut back by 8 bases and J by 2 bases. CDR3 sequence: CASWKQGVQNTGELFF. The CDR3 DNA is TGTGCCAGCTGGAAACAGGGGGTCCAAAACACCGGGGAGCTGTTTTTT.

V usage is TRBV3-1 (or the pseudogene TRBV3-2) and J usage is TRBJ2-1; D is undetermined. Germline V gives CDR1 LGHDT, CDR2 YNNKEL (reference sequence). The CDR3 consists of 13 residues. Trimming left V 2 bases short and J 6 bases short, with 8 bases between. CDR3 sequence (DNA): TGTGCCAGCAGCCAACACGGTTCCAATGAGCAGTTCTTC. Translating gives CASSQHGSNEQFF.

The chain combines TRBV18 with TRBJ2-2, with a possible D match to TRBD2 (6 bases). The V and J ends lost 3 bases and 6 bases respectively, with 14 bases between them. Looked up from germline, CDR1 is KGHSH and CDR2 is LQKENI. CDR3 size: 15 residues. CDR3 in DNA: TGTGCCAGCTCACCCCAGAGGGGAGGTCCCGGGGAGCTGTTTTTT. Residues: CASSPQRGGPGELFF.

The V gene is TRBV19, the J gene TRBJ1-6; D is perhaps TRBD1 (5 bases). V lost 7 bases and J lost 3, with 16 bases in between. The CDR3 is made up of 16 amino acids. Germline CDR1 reads LNHDA; CDR2 reads SQIVND (reference sequence). The chain's CDR3 is CASTAGTKLYNSPLHF. CDR3 nucleotides: TGTGCCAGTACTGCGGGGACTAAACTCTATAATTCACCCCTCCACTTT. The full variable domain, in which reference TRBV19 and TRBJ1-6 provide the parts outside the CDR3, is DGGITQSPKYLFRKEGQNVTLSCEQNLNHDAMYWYRQDPGQGLRLIYYSQIVNDFQKGDIAEGYSVSREKKESFPLTVTSAQKNPTAFYLCASTAGTKLYNSPLHFGNGTRLTVT.

The chain recombines TRBV6-2 or TRBV6-3 with TRBJ2-4; D is possibly TRBD1 (5 bases). The ends were cut back, 0 bases at V and 1 base at J, with 19 bases in the middle. From germline, CDR1 is MNHEY and CDR2 SVGEGT. The CDR3 has 19 residues. The CDR3, as DNA: TGTGCCAGCAGTTACTCGACGTTGGACAAAAGACTGGCCAAAAACATTCAGTACTTC. Translated: CASSYSTLDKRLAKNIQYF.

J is TRBJ1-2 and V is TRBV9, with D unclear. Germline V CDR1 and CDR2: SGDLS, YYNGEE. V was clipped by 4 bases and J by 0 bases, with 19 bases between them. The CDR3 runs 17 residues. The CDR3 sequence: CASSSRDRLLANYGYTF. In DNA form, the CDR3 reads TGTGCCAGCAGCTCCAGAGATAGACTCCTAGCTAACTATGGCTACACCTTC.

The chain links TRBV5-6 to TRBJ2-1; 9 bases line up with TRBD1. The CDR3 covers 13 residues. Per germline, CDR1 SGHDT and CDR2 YYEEEE. V shed 4 bases, J shed 10 bases, and the junction held 6 bases outside the gene matches. The CDR3 coding sequence is TGTGCCAGCAGCGTAACCGGGACAGGGGAGCAGTTCTTC. Translated, it gives CASSVTGTGEQFF.

The rearrangement uses TRBV9 and TRBJ1-4, with 9 bases lining up with TRBD1. Per the germline V gene, CDR1 is SGDLS and CDR2 is YYNGEE. The V segment lost 1 base and the J segment 7 bases; nucleotides outside the gene matches: 2. This CDR3 contains 14 residues. The CDR3 DNA sequence: TGTGCCAGCAGCGTAACAGGGGGCGGTGAAAAACTGTTTTTT. Amino acid sequence: CASSVTGGGEKLFF.